Following are 28 T cell receptor beta chains from one sample sequenced in a study of cytomegalovirus exposure and HLA in healthy donors. The method was immunoSEQ multiplex PCR; TCRdb's version includes in-frame clones alone and lacks a portion of them. The table shows more than 55,000 clones, with 85% to 90% occurring only once. The material sequenced was PBMCs. These receptors originate from a woman younger than 30 in good health and CMV-seronegative.

The CDR3 DNA follows: TGTGCCAGCAGCACTACCTCCGGGACAGGGGAAAAACTGTTTTTT. It is translated as CASSTTSGTGEKLFF. This chain links TRBV7-6 with TRBJ1-4; 9 bases are a match to TRBD1. V lost 5 bases and J lost 8; bases outside the gene matches: 9. Per germline, CDR1 SGHVS and CDR2 FNYEAQ. This CDR3 contains 15 residues.

CDR3 residues: CASSPRTGGDYGYTF. CDR3 bases: TGTGCCAGCAGCCCTCGGACAGGGGGGGACTATGGCTACACCTTC. The chain carries TRBV9 and TRBJ1-2; TRBD1 matches 10 bases. Germline V lookup: CDR1 SGDLS, CDR2 YYNGEE. The CDR3 is made up of 15 amino acids. V gave up 4 bases and J gave up 3 bases; unmatched junction bases: 6.

In this sample, this clone turned up once. This CDR3 reads CASRKEDYGYTF. CDR3 DNA sequence: TGTGCCAGTAGGAAAGAGGACTATGGCTACACCTTC. The chain joins TRBV19 to TRBJ1-2; no clear D gene. Trimming left V 6 bases short and J 3 bases short, with 8 bases between. Germline CDR1 reads LNHDA; CDR2 reads SQIVND (reference sequence). The CDR3 consists of 12 residues.

This rearrangement joins TRBV28 to TRBJ2-7; 8 bases are a match to TRBD2. Germline assignment: CDR1 MDHEN and CDR2 SYDVKM. The CDR3 loop spans 14 amino acids. The V gene end was trimmed by 6 bases and the J gene end by 5 bases; junction bases not matched to a gene: 9. CDR3 residues: CASRRAGDSHEQYF. Here the CDR3 DNA reads TGTGCCAGCAGGAGAGCGGGAGATTCCCACGAGCAGTACTTC.

The chain carries TRBV4-1 and TRBJ2-1; possibly TRBD2 for D (7 bases). With 1 base removed from V and 8 bases from J, the gap between germline ends came to 24 bases. Germline V gene data show CDR1 as MGHRA and CDR2 as YSYEKL. This CDR3 is built from 18 residues. In nucleotides, the CDR3 is TGCGCCAGCAGCCAAGTAGGCCGGAGTGGGGGGGCCTGGTATGAGCAGTTCTTC. This gives the protein CASSQVGRSGGAWYEQFF.

The CDR3 loop is CASSSNRAKDEQYF. For the CDR3, the DNA is TGTGCCAGCAGCTCTAACAGGGCTAAGGACGAGCAGTACTTC. The chain links TRBV9 to TRBJ2-7; D possibly corresponds to TRBD1 (6 bases). The ends were cut back, 4 bases at V and 5 bases at J, with 16 bases in the middle. The CDR3 runs to 14 residues. Germline CDR1 reads SGDLS; CDR2 reads YYNGEE. Together with reference TRBV9 and TRBJ2-7, the CDR3 gives the full variable domain: DSGVTQTPKHLITATGQRVTLRCSPRSGDLSVYWYQQSLDQGLQFLIQYYNGEERAKGNILERFSAQQFPDLHSELNLSSLELGDSALYFCASSSNRAKDEQYFGPGTRLTVT.

The rearrangement uses TRBV19 and TRBJ2-7; no reliable D call. V lost 4 bases to trimming and J lost 2 bases, with 9 bases between them. The CDR3 has 13 residues. Germline loops: CDR1 LNHDA, CDR2 SQIVND (reference sequence). CDR3 sequence reads: CASSKQVTYEQYF. Here the CDR3 DNA reads TGTGCCAGTAGTAAGCAAGTTACCTACGAGCAGTACTTC. Using reference TRBV19 and TRBJ2-7 for the parts outside the CDR3, the full variable domain is DGGITQSPKYLFRKEGQNVTLSCEQNLNHDAMYWYRQDPGQGLRLIYYSQIVNDFQKGDIAEGYSVSREKKESFPLTVTSAQKNPTAFYLCASSKQVTYEQYFGPGTRLTVT.

The CDR3 coding sequence is TGCGCCAGCAGCCCAGCGGAAGGGAGGGAGCAGTACTTC. Its protein is CASSPAEGREQYF. The gene calls are TRBV5-1 and TRBJ2-7, with D perhaps matching TRBD2 (6 bases). There are 13 residues in the CDR3. The germline V gene has CDR1 SGHRS and CDR2 YFSETQ. Deletions cut 4 bases from V and 7 bases from J, with 15 bases between.

Here the CDR3 DNA reads TGTGCCAGCTCAAACACCCGAAGCGGGCTCGGCGAGCAGTACTTC. It translates to CASSNTRSGLGEQYF. This chain uses TRBV18 with TRBJ2-7; a weak D match, TRBD2 (6 bases). V lost 5 bases and J 6 bases, leaving 20 bases between the germline ends. The CDR3 totals 15 residues. CDR1 and CDR2 (germline): KGHSH, LQKENI.

The chain joins TRBV15 to TRBJ1-1, with 8 bases that match TRBD1. Germline CDR1 reads LNHNV; CDR2 reads YYDKDF (reference sequence). The CDR3 loop spans 14 amino acids. The J segment lost 7 bases and the V segment lost 5 bases, leaving 9 bases of the junction unmatched. The CDR3 loop reads CATSSVKTGVEAFF. Written as DNA, the CDR3 is TGTGCCACCAGCTCCGTAAAGACAGGGGTTGAAGCTTTCTTT.

This clone was seen a handful of times. The chain is built from TRBV30 and TRBJ2-7; maybe TRBD2 (5 bases). CDR1 and CDR2 from the germline V gene are GTSNPN and SVGIG (reference sequence). CDR3 size: 11 residues. Trimming left V 4 bases short and J 4 bases short, with 8 bases between. CDR3 residues: CAWNREYEQYF. The CDR3 DNA sequence: TGTGCCTGGAACCGGGAATACGAGCAGTACTTC.

The rearrangement uses TRBV2 and TRBJ2-1; 7 bases are shared with TRBD1. V gave up 5 bases and J gave up 8 bases; unmatched junction bases: 12. The CDR3 runs to 15 residues. Germline CDR1 reads SNHLY; CDR2 reads FYNNEI. In DNA form, the CDR3 reads TGTGCCAGCAGTACATCAACCGGGACAGCGGATGAGCAGTTCTTC. This sequence encodes CASSTSTGTADEQFF.

The chain joins TRBV18 to TRBJ1-4; D is unclear. CDR1 is KGHSH, CDR2 LQKENI, per germline. This CDR3 has 15 residues. V lost 1 base and J lost 8, with 14 bases in between. Written as DNA, the CDR3 is TGTGCCAGCTCACCACGGGGAGTCTCGGGAGAAAAACTGTTTTTT. Protein product: CASSPRGVSGEKLFF. Full variable domain (rest looked up from reference TRBV18 and TRBJ1-4): NAGVMQNPRHLVRRRGQEARLRCSPMKGHSHVYWYRQLPEEGLKFMVYLQKENIIDESGMPKERFSAEFPKEGPSILRIQQVVRGDSAAYFCASSPRGVSGEKLFFGSGTQLSVL.

The chain has TRBV25-1 and TRBJ2-2; the D gene is possibly TRBD1 (5 bases). The germline V gene encodes CDR1 MGHDK and CDR2 SYGVNS. V was trimmed by 3 bases and J by 2 bases, leaving 10 bases between them. This CDR3 is built from 15 residues. The CDR3 sequence: CASSDPQANTGELFF. The CDR3 coding sequence is TGTGCCAGCAGTGACCCACAGGCCAACACCGGGGAGCTGTTTTTT.

The genes are TRBV5-4 and TRBJ1-3; a possible D gene is TRBD1 (5 bases). V lost 7 bases and J 0 bases, leaving 14 bases between the germline ends. The CDR3 consists of 15 residues. Germline lookup yields CDR1 SGHNT and CDR2 YYREEE (reference sequence). The CDR3, as DNA: TGTGCCAGCGGGGATAGGGGTACCTCTGGAAACACCATATATTTT. This sequence encodes CASGDRGTSGNTIYF.

This chain links TRBV19 with TRBJ2-2; TRBD1 is a possible D gene (6 bases). The germline gives CDR1 LNHDA, CDR2 SQIVND (reference sequence). This CDR3 has 18 amino acids. Trimming shortened V by 5 bases and J by 0 bases, and 19 bases separated the two germline ends. In DNA, the CDR3 is TGTGCCAGTAGTGCGCCACCCTGGGGGCTCCCGAACACCGGGGAGCTGTTTTTT. This gives the protein CASSAPPWGLPNTGELFF.

The chain carries TRBV28 and TRBJ2-2; 8 positions match TRBD2. Germline-derived CDR1 and CDR2 are MDHEN and SYDVKM. The length of the CDR3 is 14 residues. The junction had 5 bases not matched to a gene; V was cut back by 8 bases and J by 3 bases. The CDR3 sequence: CASRAGEYTGELFF. In nucleotides, the CDR3 is TGTGCCAGCCGAGCGGGAGAGTACACCGGGGAGCTGTTTTTT.

The chain carries TRBV9 and TRBJ2-3; D gene unclear. This CDR3 spans 13 amino acids. In germline, CDR1 is SGDLS, CDR2 YYNGEE. V shed 0 bases and J shed 4 bases, with 6 bases lying between them. CDR3 DNA sequence: TGTGCCAGCAGCGTAGAGCCATCAGATACGCAGTATTTT. It is translated as CASSVEPSDTQYF.

V is TRBV4-2 and J is TRBJ2-5; TRBD2 aligns across 7 bases. V lost 1 base to trimming and J lost 5 bases; unmatched junction nucleotides: 7. Germline V gives CDR1 LGHNA, CDR2 YNFKEQ. This CDR3 comprises 15 residues. CDR3 sequence: CASSQVGGGVETQYF. CDR3 in DNA: TGTGCCAGCAGCCAAGTTGGCGGGGGTGTCGAGACCCAGTACTTC.

The gene calls are TRBV29-1 and TRBJ2-5; D possibly corresponds to TRBD1 (5 bases). Trimming removed 5 bases from V and 2 bases from J, with 9 bases in between. The CDR3 has 12 amino acids. CDR1 is SQVTM and CDR2 is ANQGSEA in the germline V gene. The CDR3 region has the DNA TGCAGCGTTTTCCGACAGCAAGAGACCCAGTACTTC. Its translation: CSVFRQQETQYF.

The V gene is TRBV29-1, the J gene TRBJ2-1, with unresolved D. Trimming cost V 7 bases and J 5 bases, with 9 bases left between them. Per germline, CDR1 SQVTM and CDR2 ANQGSEA. This CDR3 has 11 residues. The CDR3 DNA is TGCAGCGATCGTCACAACAATGAGCAGTTCTTC. This encodes CSDRHNNEQFF.

This clone was observed a single time. For the CDR3, the DNA is TGTGCCAGCGCAGGGGGGAATTACGAGCAGTACTTC. This gives the protein CASAGGNYEQYF. The chain is built from TRBV2 and TRBJ2-7; D is possibly TRBD1 (7 bases). V was shortened by 8 bases and J by 4 bases, with 12 bases between the two germline ends. The V gene's germline CDR1 is SNHLY and CDR2 FYNNEI. CDR3 length: 12 residues.

The chain links TRBV5-6 to TRBJ2-2, with 8 bases fitting TRBD1. The CDR3 extends over 16 amino acids. Per germline, CDR1 SGHDT and CDR2 YYEEEE. V was clipped by 3 bases and J by 1 base; unmatched bases: 5. The CDR3 sequence: CASSWGDRWNTGELFF. The CDR3 coding sequence is TGTGCCAGCAGCTGGGGGGACAGGTGGAACACCGGGGAGCTGTTTTTT.

The chain couples TRBV28 to TRBJ2-7; 8 positions match TRBD1. Germline trimming cut 8 bases from V and 2 bases from J; bases unmatched to any gene: 17. CDR3 size: 17 residues. Germline V CDR1 and CDR2: MDHEN, SYDVKM. DNA of the CDR3: TGTGCCAGCCAATACGCCATAGGCGACAGGGGCACCTACGAGCAGTACTTC. Its protein is CASQYAIGDRGTYEQYF.

The chain carries TRBV4-1 and TRBJ2-3; no firm D call. The germline CDR1 and CDR2 sequences are MGHRA and YSYEKL. Deletions cut 1 base from V and 1 base from J, with 12 bases between. This CDR3 has 16 amino acids. DNA of the CDR3: TGCGCCAGCAGCCAAGTGGCTAGTAGAGGCACAGATACGCAGTATTTT. Translating gives CASSQVASRGTDTQYF.

The CDR3 DNA reads TGTGCCAGTAGTATAACGGGAATAAGCGAAAAACTGTTTTTT. Translating it yields CASSITGISEKLFF. This chain links TRBV19 with TRBJ1-4; D gene unclear. The CDR3 totals 14 residues. Germline CDR1 LNHDA, CDR2 SQIVND (reference sequence). Trimming removed 2 bases from V and 8 bases from J, with 12 bases in between.

This clone has a handful of counts. The rearrangement joins TRBV6-1 to TRBJ2-1; D is unclear. CDR3 size: 11 residues. Germline V gene sequence: CDR1 MNHNS, CDR2 SASEGT. V lost 3 bases to trimming and J lost 13 bases, with 10 bases between them. The CDR3 protein is CASSEMQAQFF. DNA of the CDR3: TGTGCCAGCAGTGAGATGCAGGCACAGTTCTTC.

This clone has just a few counts. The rearrangement joins TRBV7-8 to TRBJ2-1, with TRBD2 matching over 11 bases. Germline trimming cut 0 bases from V and 2 bases from J; bases unmatched to any gene: 3. CDR3 length: 17 residues. Per the germline V gene, CDR1 is SGHVS and CDR2 is FQNEAQ. CDR3 DNA: TGTGCCAGCAGCTTAGCCCGACTAGCGGGGACCTACAATGAGCAGTTCTTC. This codes for CASSLARLAGTYNEQFF.